This section outlines one T cell receptor beta chain sequence together with its context. CDR3 length: 16 residues. Germline V gene sequence: CDR1 SGHKS, CDR2 YYEKEE (reference sequence). V shed 4 bases, J shed 5 bases, and the junction held 9 bases outside the gene matches. Method: immunoSEQ multiplex PCR; TCRdb's copy keeps in-frame clones and lacks some. Found here are 120,000 to 150,000 clones, roughly 79% of them singletons; the top ten hold roughly 8.8%. These data are taken from a study of blood T cell repertoires in COVID-19. Study context: COVID-19 samples from acute and convalescent phases originated in the United States, Italy and Spain. The analysed material was cDNA or gDNA that came from T cells, B-cell-depleted T cells, or PBMCs.

The chain is built from TRBV5-5 and TRBJ2-2; 9 bases line up with TRBD1. Source material: peripheral blood. This sequence was found in a human donor with acute or convalescent COVID-19. The donor label of this sample is uncertain. The CDR3 sequence is CASSELQGAGTGELFF. CDR3 nucleotides: TGTGCCAGCAGCGAGTTACAGGGGGCGGGGACCGGGGAGCTGTTTTTT.